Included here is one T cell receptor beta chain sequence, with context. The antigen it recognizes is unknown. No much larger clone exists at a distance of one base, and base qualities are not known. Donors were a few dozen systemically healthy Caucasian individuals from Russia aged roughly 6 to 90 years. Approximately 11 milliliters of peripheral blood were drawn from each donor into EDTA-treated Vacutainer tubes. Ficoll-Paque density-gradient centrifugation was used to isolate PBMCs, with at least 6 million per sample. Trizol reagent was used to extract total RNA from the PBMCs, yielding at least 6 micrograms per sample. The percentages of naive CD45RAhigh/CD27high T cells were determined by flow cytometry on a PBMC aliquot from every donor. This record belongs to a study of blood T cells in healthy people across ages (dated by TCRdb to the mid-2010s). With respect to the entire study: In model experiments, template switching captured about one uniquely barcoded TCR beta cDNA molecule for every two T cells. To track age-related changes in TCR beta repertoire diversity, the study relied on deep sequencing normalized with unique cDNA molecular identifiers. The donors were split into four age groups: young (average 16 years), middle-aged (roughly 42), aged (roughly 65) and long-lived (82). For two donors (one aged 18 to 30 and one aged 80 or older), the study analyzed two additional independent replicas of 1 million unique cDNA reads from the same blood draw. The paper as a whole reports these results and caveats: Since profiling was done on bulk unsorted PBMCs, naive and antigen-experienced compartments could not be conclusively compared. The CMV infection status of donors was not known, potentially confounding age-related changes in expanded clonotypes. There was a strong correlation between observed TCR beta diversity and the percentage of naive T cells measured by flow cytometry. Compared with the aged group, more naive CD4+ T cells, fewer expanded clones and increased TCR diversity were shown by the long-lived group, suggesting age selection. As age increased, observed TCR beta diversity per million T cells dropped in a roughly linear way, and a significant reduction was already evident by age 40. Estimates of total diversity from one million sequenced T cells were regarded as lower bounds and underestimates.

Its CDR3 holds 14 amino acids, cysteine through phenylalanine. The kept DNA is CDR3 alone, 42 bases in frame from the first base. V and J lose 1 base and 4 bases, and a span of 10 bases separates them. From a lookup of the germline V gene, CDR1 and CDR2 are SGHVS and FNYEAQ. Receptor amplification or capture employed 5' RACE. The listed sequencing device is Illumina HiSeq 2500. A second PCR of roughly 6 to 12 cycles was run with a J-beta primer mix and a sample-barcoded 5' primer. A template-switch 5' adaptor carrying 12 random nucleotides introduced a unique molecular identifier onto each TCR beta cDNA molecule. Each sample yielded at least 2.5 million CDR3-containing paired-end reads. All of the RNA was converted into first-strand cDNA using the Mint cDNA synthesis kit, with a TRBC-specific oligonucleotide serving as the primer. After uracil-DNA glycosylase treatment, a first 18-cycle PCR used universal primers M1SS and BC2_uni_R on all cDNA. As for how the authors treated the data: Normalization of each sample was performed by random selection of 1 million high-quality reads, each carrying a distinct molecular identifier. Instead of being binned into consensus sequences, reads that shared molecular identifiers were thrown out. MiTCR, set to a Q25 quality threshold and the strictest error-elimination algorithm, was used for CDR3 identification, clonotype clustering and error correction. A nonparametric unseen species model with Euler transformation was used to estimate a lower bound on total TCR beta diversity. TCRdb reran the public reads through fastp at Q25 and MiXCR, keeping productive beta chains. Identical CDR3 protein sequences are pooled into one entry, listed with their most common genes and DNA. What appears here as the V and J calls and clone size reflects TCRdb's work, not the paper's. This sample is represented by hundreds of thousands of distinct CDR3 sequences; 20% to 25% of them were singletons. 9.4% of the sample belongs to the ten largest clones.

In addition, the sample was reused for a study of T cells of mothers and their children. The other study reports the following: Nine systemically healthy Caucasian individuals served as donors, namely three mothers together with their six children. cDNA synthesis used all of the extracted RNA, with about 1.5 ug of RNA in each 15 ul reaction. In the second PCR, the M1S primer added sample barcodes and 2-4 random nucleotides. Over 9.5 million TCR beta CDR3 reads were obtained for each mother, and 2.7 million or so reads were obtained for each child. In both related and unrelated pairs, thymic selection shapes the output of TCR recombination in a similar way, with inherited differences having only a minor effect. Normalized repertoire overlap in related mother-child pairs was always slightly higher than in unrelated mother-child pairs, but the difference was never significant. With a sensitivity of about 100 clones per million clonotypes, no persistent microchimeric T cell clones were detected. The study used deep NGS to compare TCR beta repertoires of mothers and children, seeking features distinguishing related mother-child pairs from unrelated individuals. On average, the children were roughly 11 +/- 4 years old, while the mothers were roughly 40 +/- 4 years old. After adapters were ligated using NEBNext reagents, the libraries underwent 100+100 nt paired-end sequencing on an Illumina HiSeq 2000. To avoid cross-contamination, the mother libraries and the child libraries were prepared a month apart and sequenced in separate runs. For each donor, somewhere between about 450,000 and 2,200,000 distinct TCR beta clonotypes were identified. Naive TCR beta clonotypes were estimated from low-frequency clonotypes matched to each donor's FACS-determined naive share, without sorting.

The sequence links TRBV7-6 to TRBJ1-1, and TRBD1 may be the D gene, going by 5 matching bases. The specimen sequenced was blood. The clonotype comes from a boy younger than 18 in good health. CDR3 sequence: CASSLGWGSTEAFF. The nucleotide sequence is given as TGTGCCAGCAGCTTAGGTTGGGGGAGCACTGAAGCTTTCTTT.